This T cell receptor beta chain was captured by sequencing in a study of OX40 agonist ivuxolimab in advanced cancers. Using immunoSEQ multiplex PCR, the repertoire was profiled, and TCRdb retains in-frame clones only, with some absent. Here the sample spans some 69,000 clones, approximately 91% being singletons. This clone has only one observation. The CDR3 loop spans 15 amino acids. Germline V gene data show CDR1 as GTSNPN and CDR2 as SVGIG (reference sequence). V lost 3 bases and J lost 4, with 17 bases in between. The source is an adult with an advanced solid tumor such as melanoma, head and neck, liver or kidney cancer. V is TRBV30 and J is TRBJ2-3, with unresolved D. The sequencing here drew on CD4+ or CD8+ T cells sorted from blood, taken in a trial of the OX40 agonist ivuxolimab. The CDR3 nucleotides read TGTGCCTGGAGCCTATGGGCCCGGGTGGCAGATACGCAGTATTTT. Translation: CAWSLWARVADTQYF.